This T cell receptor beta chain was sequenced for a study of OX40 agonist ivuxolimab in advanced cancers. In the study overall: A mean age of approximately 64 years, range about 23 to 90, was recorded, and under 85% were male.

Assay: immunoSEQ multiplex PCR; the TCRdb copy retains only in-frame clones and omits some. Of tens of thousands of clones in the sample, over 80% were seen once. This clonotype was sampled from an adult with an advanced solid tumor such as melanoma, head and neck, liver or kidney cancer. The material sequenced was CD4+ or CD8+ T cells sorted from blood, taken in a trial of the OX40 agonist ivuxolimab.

CDR3 sequence: CASSYSRGTDTQYF. In nucleotides, the CDR3 is TGTGCCAGCAGTTACTCTCGAGGCACAGATACGCAGTATTTT. The chain links TRBV6-6 to TRBJ2-3; unclear D gene. Trimming took off 0 bases at V and 1 base at J, with 5 bases between the two ends. Germline V gene sequence: CDR1 MNHNY, CDR2 SVGAGI (reference sequence). This CDR3 contains 14 residues.